The present entry profiles one T cell receptor (beta chain) with its context. This sample was included in a study of blood T cell repertoires in COVID-19. Study context: Specimens from acute and convalescent COVID-19 originated in the United States, Italy and Spain.

J lost 5 bases, V lost 4 bases, and 10 bases had no gene match. The CDR3 length is 16 residues. CDR1 SGHNT and CDR2 YYREEE come from the germline V gene (reference sequence). Original methodology: The authors estimated nucleated cell counts from reference gene primer amplification. The assay was immunoSEQ multiplex PCR, and TCRdb's table has in-frame clones only and misses some. The V and J calls and clone size were taken over from that table, and D and trimming were inferred from the DNA. This table holds about 50,000 clones, 80% to 95% found once. The clonotype was recovered from a man aged 45 to 65 with active COVID-19. This chain connects TRBV5-4 to TRBJ2-5; 11 bases line up with TRBD2. The sample was peripheral blood. CDR3 protein: CASSPGLAGAGETQYF. CDR3 in DNA: TGTGCCAGCAGCCCAGGACTAGCGGGCGCGGGGGAGACCCAGTACTTC.